Shown below are 32 T cell receptor beta chains from a single sample sequenced in a study of cytomegalovirus exposure and HLA in healthy donors. PCR primers comprised 60 Vbeta and 13 Jbeta primers. Libraries were prepared by immunoSEQ multiplex PCR; TCRdb keeps only in-frame clonotypes and omits some of them. In the table there are about 260,000 clones, approximately 85% of which are singletons. The sequenced material came from PBMCs. The receptors were gathered from a middle-aged woman in good health and CMV-seropositive.

This clone was found a few times. The chain recombines TRBV11-2 with TRBJ2-1, with a tentative D call TRBD1 (7 bases). Germline loops: CDR1 SGHAT, CDR2 FQNNGV. The ends were cut back, 5 bases at V and 7 bases at J, with 18 bases in the middle. The CDR3 is 15 amino acids. Written as DNA, the CDR3 is TGTGCCAGCAGCCACTTTTTCAGGGGGAGGAATGAGCAGTTCTTC. This codes for CASSHFFRGRNEQFF.

The rearrangement links TRBV6-5 to TRBJ2-1; 8 nucleotides align to TRBD1. V gave up 5 bases and J gave up 5 bases; unmatched junction bases: 5. Germline V gene data show CDR1 as MNHEY and CDR2 as SVGAGI. CDR3 length equals 14 residues. DNA of the CDR3: TGTGCCAGCAGTGCGGACAGGGCAGACAATGAGCAGTTCTTC. Its protein is CASSADRADNEQFF.

The chain is built from TRBV5-1 and TRBJ2-2, with 8 bases matching TRBD1. Germline V gene sequence: CDR1 SGHRS, CDR2 YFSETQ. There are 15 residues in the CDR3. With V trimmed by 0 bases and J by 7 bases, 5 bases remained unmatched. The CDR3 loop is CASSLVAGGGGELFF. The DNA of the CDR3 is TGCGCCAGCAGCTTGGTGGCAGGGGGCGGCGGGGAGCTGTTTTTT.

The CDR3 coding sequence is TGTGCCAGCAGCTTAATTTTTGGGCCGAACACCGGGGAGCTGTTTTTT. The encoded protein is CASSLIFGPNTGELFF. The rearrangement uses TRBV11-1 and TRBJ2-2; unclear D gene. Trimming cost V 2 bases and J 0 bases, with 10 bases left between them. CDR1 is SGHAT and CDR2 is FQDESV in the germline V gene (reference sequence). The CDR3 runs to 16 residues.

The genes are TRBV19 and TRBJ2-7; 7 bases align to TRBD1. Germline V gene lookup returns CDR1 LNHDA and CDR2 SQIVND (reference sequence). The J segment lost 6 bases and the V segment lost 5 bases, leaving 4 bases of the junction unmatched. The CDR3 is 12 residues long. The CDR3 bases are TGTGCCAGTAGTGCCACAGGGGCCGAGCAGTACTTC. As protein: CASSATGAEQYF.

The chain combines TRBV28 with TRBJ1-1, with a possible D match to TRBD1 (5 bases). This CDR3 spans 12 amino acids. With 7 bases removed from V and 1 base from J, the gap between germline ends came to 7 bases. Per the germline V gene, CDR1 is MDHEN and CDR2 is SYDVKM. Here the CDR3 DNA reads TGTGCCAGCAATACAGGGAACACTGAAGCTTTCTTT. Protein: CASNTGNTEAFF.

V usage is TRBV6-5 and J usage is TRBJ2-1; D might be TRBD2 (6 bases). The CDR3 is made up of 13 amino acids. The germline V and J ends were trimmed by 5 bases and 5 bases, with 10 bases remaining between them. Germline CDR1 reads MNHEY; CDR2 reads SVGAGI. CDR3 in amino acids: CASSRRLDNEQFF. CDR3 coding DNA: TGTGCCAGCAGTCGACGACTAGACAATGAGCAGTTCTTC.

The chain joins TRBV28 to TRBJ1-3; D gene ambiguous. There are 14 residues in the CDR3. V was clipped by 5 bases and J by 0 bases, with 8 bases between them. The germline gives CDR1 MDHEN, CDR2 SYDVKM. The CDR3 sequence is CASSTFRSGNTIYF. CDR3 nucleotide sequence: TGTGCCAGCAGTACTTTCCGCTCTGGAAACACCATATATTTT.

This clone was observed a handful of times. The chain joins TRBV7-9 to TRBJ1-2; D call uncertain. Trimming stripped 1 base from V and 4 bases from J, with 13 bases between. The CDR3 is 15 residues long. From germline, CDR1 is SEHNR and CDR2 FQNEAQ (reference sequence). The DNA of the CDR3 is TGTGCCAGCAGCTTAGGGACGGACTTCTCCTATGGCTACACCTTC. Encoded protein: CASSLGTDFSYGYTF.

This clone has just a few counts. The V and J genes are TRBV28 and TRBJ1-6; TRBD1 might be the D (5 bases). The CDR3 spans 14 residues. Deletions cut 6 bases from V and 10 bases from J, with 16 bases between. From germline, CDR1 is MDHEN and CDR2 SYDVKM. The CDR3 reads CASSLMGLQSPLHF. CDR3 DNA sequence: TGTGCCAGCAGCCTCATGGGACTACAGTCACCCCTCCACTTT.

This chain uses TRBV29-1 with TRBJ2-7; 10 bases match TRBD2. J lost 7 bases, V lost 4 bases, and 10 bases had no gene match. CDR3 length equals 14 residues. Looked up from germline, CDR1 is SQVTM and CDR2 is ANQGSEA. Here the CDR3 DNA reads TGCAGCGTTGGTAACCTAGCGGGAGTAGGTGAGCAGTACTTC. It codes for CSVGNLAGVGEQYF.

The chain links TRBV29-1 to TRBJ2-1; tentative D call: TRBD2 (6 bases). The germline V and J ends were trimmed by 3 bases and 4 bases, with 13 bases remaining between them. Germline V CDR1 and CDR2: SQVTM, ANQGSEA. This CDR3 has 14 residues. Here the CDR3 reads CSVDSGSGYNEQFF. The DNA of the CDR3 is TGCAGCGTTGACAGCGGGTCGGGGTACAATGAGCAGTTCTTC.

V gene TRBV10-3 combines with J gene TRBJ2-2; D is perhaps TRBD2 (5 bases). CDR1 is ENHRY and CDR2 is SYGVKD in the germline V gene. V dropped 5 bases and J dropped 2 bases, with 12 bases sitting between them. The CDR3 consists of 15 residues. Here the CDR3 DNA reads TGTGCCATCAGTCTGGACTGGACCAACACCGGGGAGCTGTTTTTT. Protein product: CAISLDWTNTGELFF.

The genes are TRBV30 and TRBJ2-2; 7 nucleotides match TRBD1. In germline, CDR1 is GTSNPN, CDR2 SVGIG (reference sequence). The CDR3 is 14 amino acids. J was trimmed by 4 bases and V by 5 bases; bases with no gene match: 7. The CDR3 region has the DNA TGTGCCTGGCTGGACAGGACCTTCACCGGGGAGCTGTTTTTT. This codes for CAWLDRTFTGELFF.

V and J are TRBV9 and TRBJ1-1; D call uncertain. The CDR3 extends over 13 amino acids. Trimming took 3 bases from V and 2 from J, leaving 8 bases between them. Germline CDR1 reads SGDLS; CDR2 reads YYNGEE. The CDR3 loop is CASSEDTNTEAFF. DNA of the CDR3: TGTGCCAGCAGCGAAGATACTAACACTGAAGCTTTCTTT.

V and J are TRBV7-9 and TRBJ1-2, with D unresolved. Deletions cut 7 bases from V and 1 base from J, with 7 bases between. Germline V gives CDR1 SEHNR, CDR2 FQNEAQ (reference sequence). The length of the CDR3 is 12 residues. In nucleotides, the CDR3 is TGTGCCAGCACAGACAATAACTATGGCTACACCTTC. Protein: CASTDNNYGYTF.

The rearrangement uses TRBV9 and TRBJ2-3; D may be TRBD1 (5 bases). V was shortened by 0 bases and J by 3 bases, with 8 bases between the two germline ends. CDR1 is SGDLS and CDR2 is YYNGEE in the germline V gene. This CDR3 comprises 14 residues. As DNA, the CDR3 is TGTGCCAGCAGCGTAGCCTCAGGGACAGATACGCAGTATTTT. Translated, it gives CASSVASGTDTQYF.

The chain employs TRBV6-1 and TRBJ2-1, with D perhaps TRBD1 (5 bases). Germline-derived CDR1 and CDR2 are MNHNS and SASEGT. Trimming left V 3 bases short and J 4 bases short, with 19 bases between. The length of the CDR3 is 17 residues. CDR3 loop: CASSDSLGALGYNEQFF. The CDR3 coding sequence is TGTGCCAGCAGTGATAGTTTAGGGGCCCTGGGGTACAATGAGCAGTTCTTC.

As regards this clone: A much larger clone lies a single base off, so this may be a read error. The chain has TRBV4-3 and TRBJ2-3, with TRBD2 matching 10 bases. The germline gives CDR1 LGHNA, CDR2 YSLEER. V was pared by 0 bases and J by 4 bases, with 4 bases of the junction left unmatched. The CDR3 is 16 residues long. The CDR3 DNA sequence: TGCGCCAGCAGCCAAGAACGAGCGGGAGGGCCAGATACGCAGTATTTT. This gives the protein CASSQERAGGPDTQYF.

The J gene is TRBJ2-1, the V gene TRBV7-3, with D maybe TRBD2 (6 bases). Germline V gene lookup returns CDR1 SGHTA and CDR2 FQGTGA. The length of the CDR3 is 15 residues. Trimming removed 5 bases from V and 4 bases from J, with 15 bases in between. The CDR3 DNA follows: TGTGCCAGCAGCCCCCACCGGGACTCGTACAATGAGCAGTTCTTC. As protein: CASSPHRDSYNEQFF. The variable domain in full, completed from reference TRBV7-3 and TRBJ2-1, reads GAGVSQTPSNKVTEKGKYVELRCDPISGHTALYWYRQSLGQGPEFLIYFQGTGAADDSGLPNDRFFAVRPEGSVSTLKIQRTERGDSAVYLCASSPHRDSYNEQFFGPGTRLTVL.

The sample holds a few counts of this clone. An end of the junction does not agree with germline; a read error may underlie this. V and J are TRBV25-1 and TRBJ2-1; D gene unclear. Germline CDR1 reads MGHDK; CDR2 reads SYGVNS. The CDR3 consists of 13 residues. The CDR3 loop reads CASSEESYHEQFF. As DNA, the CDR3 is TGTGCCAGCAGTGAAGAGTCCTACCATGAGCAGTTCTTC. Full variable domain (remainder filled in from reference TRBV25-1 and TRBJ2-1): EADIYQTPRYLVIGTGKKITLECSQTMGHDKMYWYQQDPGMELHLIHYSYGVNSTEKGDLSSESTVSRIRTEHFPLTLESARPSHTSQYLCASSEESYHEQFFGPGTRLTVL.

V and J are TRBV28 and TRBJ2-7, with 12 bases that match TRBD2. The junction had 8 bases not matched to a gene; V was cut back by 6 bases and J by 2 bases. Germline CDR1 reads MDHEN; CDR2 reads SYDVKM. The CDR3 is 16 residues long. CDR3 coding DNA: TGTGCCAGCAGCTACGGGACTAGCGGGCCACCCTACGAGCAGTACTTC. It yields the protein CASSYGTSGPPYEQYF. The full variable domain, with the rest looked up from reference TRBV28 and TRBJ2-7, is DVKVTQSSRYLVKRTGEKVFLECVQDMDHENMFWYRQDPGLGLRLIYFSYDVKMKEKGDIPEGYSVSREKKERFSLILESASTNQTSMYLCASSYGTSGPPYEQYFGPGTRLTVT.

The chain combines TRBV5-4 with TRBJ2-5; D may be TRBD2 (6 bases). The V gene lost 10 bases and the J gene lost 8 bases, with 15 bases spanning the gap. Germline V gene lookup returns CDR1 SGHNT and CDR2 YYREEE (reference sequence). The CDR3 totals 11 residues. The CDR3 nucleotides are TGTGCCTCCAGGTGGGGGGAAACCCAGTACTTC. Translating it yields CASRWGETQYF.

This chain connects TRBV18 to TRBJ1-2; TRBD1 is a possible D gene (6 bases). CDR3 length: 15 amino acids. The V gene lost 0 bases and the J gene lost 6 bases, with 14 bases spanning the gap. Germline-derived CDR1 and CDR2 are KGHSH and LQKENI. The CDR3 DNA reads as TGTGCCAGCTCACCACCGCCAGGGGAGACCCATGGCTACACCTTC. It codes for CASSPPPGETHGYTF. The entire variable domain, with the rest obtained from reference TRBV18 and TRBJ1-2, is as follows: NAGVMQNPRHLVRRRGQEARLRCSPMKGHSHVYWYRQLPEEGLKFMVYLQKENIIDESGMPKERFSAEFPKEGPSILRIQQVVRGDSAAYFCASSPPPGETHGYTFGSGTRLTVV.

J is TRBJ1-4 and V is TRBV19, with 11 bases aligning to TRBD1. The germline V gene has CDR1 LNHDA and CDR2 SQIVND (reference sequence). After removal of 2 bases from V and 10 bases from J, the junction contained 9 bases not matched to a gene. The CDR3 runs to 16 residues. The CDR3 sequence: CASSITTRDRGGKLFF. DNA for the CDR3: TGTGCCAGTAGTATAACAACCCGGGACAGGGGGGGAAAACTGTTTTTT.

This clone was observed a handful of times. The CDR3 sequence is CASSITGGSPLHF. CDR3 nucleotides: TGTGCCAGTAGTATAACAGGGGGTTCACCCCTCCACTTT. The chain uses TRBV19 and TRBJ1-6, with 8 bases lining up with TRBD1. Per germline, CDR1 LNHDA and CDR2 SQIVND (reference sequence). J gave up 9 bases and V 2 bases, and 0 bases lay outside the gene matches. CDR3 length equals 13 residues.

Concerning this clone: The same CDR3 is also encoded by other DNA sequences in this sample. The V and J genes are TRBV6-1 and TRBJ2-1; 11 nucleotides match TRBD2. The ends lost 2 bases at V and 4 bases at J; junction bases unmatched: 1. The CDR3 runs 15 residues. From germline, CDR1 is MNHNS and CDR2 SASEGT. The CDR3 nucleotides are TGTGCCAGCAGTGAATTAGCGGGAGGGTACAATGAGCAGTTCTTC. It specifies CASSELAGGYNEQFF.

In its sample, this clone was seen once. The chain employs TRBV5-6 and TRBJ2-3; maybe TRBD1 (5 bases). The germline V gene encodes CDR1 SGHDT and CDR2 YYEEEE. The CDR3 loop spans 16 amino acids. V was clipped by 0 bases and J by 4 bases, with 15 bases between them. The CDR3 DNA is TGTGCCAGCAGCTTGGGAGGACACTCCGATCCAGATACGCAGTATTTT. The encoded protein is CASSLGGHSDPDTQYF.

The V gene is TRBV19, the J gene TRBJ2-1, with D possibly matching TRBD2 (6 bases). This CDR3 has 17 residues. V gave up 3 bases and J gave up 0 bases, with 15 bases separating them. The V gene's germline CDR1 is LNHDA and CDR2 SQIVND (reference sequence). The CDR3 region is CASSILGGASSYNEQFF. The CDR3 DNA reads TGTGCCAGTAGTATCCTGGGCGGGGCTAGCTCCTACAATGAGCAGTTCTTC. Complete variable domain (other parts from reference TRBV19 and TRBJ2-1): DGGITQSPKYLFRKEGQNVTLSCEQNLNHDAMYWYRQDPGQGLRLIYYSQIVNDFQKGDIAEGYSVSREKKESFPLTVTSAQKNPTAFYLCASSILGGASSYNEQFFGPGTRLTVL.

V usage is TRBV19 and J usage is TRBJ2-2, with 9 positions matching TRBD2. Germline CDR1 reads LNHDA; CDR2 reads SQIVND (reference sequence). V dropped 1 base and J dropped 7; count of bases not matched to a gene: 10. The CDR3 has 17 amino acids. The CDR3 DNA reads TGTGCCAGTAGTATAGGGAGAAGCGGGAGGATTTTCGGGGAGCTGTTTTTT. Translated, it gives CASSIGRSGRIFGELFF.

The chain combines TRBV7-2 with TRBJ1-4; weak D call: TRBD1 (5 bases). The CDR3 has 12 residues. Germline V gene lookup returns CDR1 SGHTA and CDR2 FQGNSA. V was cut by 5 bases and J by 12 bases, with 13 bases left in between. CDR3 DNA: TGTGCCAGCAGCCCCGGAGGGGTAGAACTGTTTTTT. It is translated as CASSPGGVELFF.

This chain connects TRBV6-6 to TRBJ1-5; TRBD1 is a possible D gene (5 bases). V lost 7 bases and J 0 bases, leaving 16 bases between the germline ends. The CDR3 is made up of 16 amino acids. Germline V gives CDR1 MNHNY, CDR2 SVGAGI (reference sequence). CDR3 nucleotide sequence: TGTGCCAGCACTGCTTCCAGGGCGAATAGCAATCAGCCCCAGCATTTT. Protein: CASTASRANSNQPQHF.